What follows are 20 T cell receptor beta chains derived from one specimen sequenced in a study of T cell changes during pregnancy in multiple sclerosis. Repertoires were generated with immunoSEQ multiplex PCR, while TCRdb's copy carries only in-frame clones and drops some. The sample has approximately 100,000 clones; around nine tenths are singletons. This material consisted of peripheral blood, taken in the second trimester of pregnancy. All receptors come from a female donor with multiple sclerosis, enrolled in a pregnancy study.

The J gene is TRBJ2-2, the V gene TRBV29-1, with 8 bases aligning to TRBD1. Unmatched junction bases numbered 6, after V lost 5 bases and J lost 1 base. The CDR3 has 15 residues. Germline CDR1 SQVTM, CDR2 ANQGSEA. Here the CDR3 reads CSVRRGTGNTGELFF. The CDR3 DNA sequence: TGCAGCGTTAGGAGAGGGACAGGGAACACCGGGGAGCTGTTTTTT.

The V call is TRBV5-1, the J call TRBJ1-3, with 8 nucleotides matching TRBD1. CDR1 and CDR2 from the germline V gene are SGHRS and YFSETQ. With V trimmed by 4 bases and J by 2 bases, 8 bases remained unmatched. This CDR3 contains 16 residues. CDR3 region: CASSPGQGGAGNTIYF. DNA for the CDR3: TGCGCCAGCAGCCCCGGACAGGGCGGGGCTGGAAACACCATATATTTT.

For the CDR3, the DNA is TGTGCCAGCCACAGGCTAGCGGGAGGTGTAGGGACCTACGAGCAGTACTTC. Translated: CASHRLAGGVGTYEQYF. This chain connects TRBV28 to TRBJ2-7; 11 bases are a match to TRBD2. The CDR3 contains 17 residues. Per the germline V gene, CDR1 is MDHEN and CDR2 is SYDVKM. Germline trimming cut 8 bases from V and 2 bases from J; bases unmatched to any gene: 14.

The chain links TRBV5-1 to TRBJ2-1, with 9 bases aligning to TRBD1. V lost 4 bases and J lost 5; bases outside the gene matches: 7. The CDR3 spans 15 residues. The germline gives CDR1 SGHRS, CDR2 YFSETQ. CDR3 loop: CASSRRGQGDNEQFF. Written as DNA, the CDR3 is TGCGCCAGCAGCAGAAGGGGACAGGGAGACAATGAGCAGTTCTTC.

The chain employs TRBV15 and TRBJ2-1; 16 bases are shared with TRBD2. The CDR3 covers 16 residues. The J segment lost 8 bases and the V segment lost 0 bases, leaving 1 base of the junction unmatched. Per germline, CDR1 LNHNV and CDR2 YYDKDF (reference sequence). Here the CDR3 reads CATSREGLAGGHEQFF. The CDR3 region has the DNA TGTGCCACCAGCAGAGAGGGACTAGCGGGGGGGCATGAGCAGTTCTTC.

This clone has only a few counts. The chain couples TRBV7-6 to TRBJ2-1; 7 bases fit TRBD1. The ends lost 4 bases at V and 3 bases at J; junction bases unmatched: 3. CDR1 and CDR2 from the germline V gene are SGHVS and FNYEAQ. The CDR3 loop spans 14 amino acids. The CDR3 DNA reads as TGTGCCAGCAGCTCACAGGGGAGCTACAATGAGCAGTTCTTC. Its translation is CASSSQGSYNEQFF.

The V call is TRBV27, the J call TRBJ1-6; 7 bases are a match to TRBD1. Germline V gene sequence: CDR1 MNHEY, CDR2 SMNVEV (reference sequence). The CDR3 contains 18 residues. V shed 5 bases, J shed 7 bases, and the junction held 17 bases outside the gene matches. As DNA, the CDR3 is TGTGCCAGCAGTATGTCATCGACAGGGCGATCTAAGAATTCACCCCTCCACTTT. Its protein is CASSMSSTGRSKNSPLHF.

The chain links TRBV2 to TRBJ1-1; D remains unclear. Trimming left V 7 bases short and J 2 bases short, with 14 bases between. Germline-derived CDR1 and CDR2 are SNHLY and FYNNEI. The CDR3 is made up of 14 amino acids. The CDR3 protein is CASIAKSSNTEAFF. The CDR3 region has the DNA TGTGCCAGCATAGCTAAGAGTTCCAACACTGAAGCTTTCTTT. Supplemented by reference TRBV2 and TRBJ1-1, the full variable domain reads EPEVTQTPSHQVTQMGQEVILRCVPISNHLYFYWYRQILGQKVEFLVSFYNNEISEKSEIFDDQFSVERPDGSNFTLKIRSTKLEDSAMYFCASIAKSSNTEAFFGQGTRLTVV.

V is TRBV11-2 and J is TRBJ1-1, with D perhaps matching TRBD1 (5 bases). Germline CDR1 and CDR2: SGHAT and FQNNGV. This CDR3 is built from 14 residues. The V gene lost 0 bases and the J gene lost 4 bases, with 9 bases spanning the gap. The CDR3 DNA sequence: TGTGCCAGCAGCTTAGATCGGGGGGGCACTGAAGCTTTCTTT. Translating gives CASSLDRGGTEAFF.

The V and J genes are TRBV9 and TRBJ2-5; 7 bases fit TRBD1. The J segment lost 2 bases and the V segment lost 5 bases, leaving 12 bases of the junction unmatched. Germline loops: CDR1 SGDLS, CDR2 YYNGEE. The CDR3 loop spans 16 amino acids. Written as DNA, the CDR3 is TGTGCCAGCAGGGGAACGGGGACAGCAGATCAAGAGACCCAGTACTTC. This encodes CASRGTGTADQETQYF. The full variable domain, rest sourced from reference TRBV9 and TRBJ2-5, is DSGVTQTPKHLITATGQRVTLRCSPRSGDLSVYWYQQSLDQGLQFLIQYYNGEERAKGNILERFSAQQFPDLHSELNLSSLELGDSALYFCASRGTGTADQETQYFGPGTRLLVL.

The CDR3 DNA sequence: TGTGCCAGCAGCTCCCTGACTAGTAGAGGAAAAGAGACCCAGTACTTC. As protein: CASSSLTSRGKETQYF. This chain joins TRBV11-2 and TRBJ2-5; the D gene is possibly TRBD2 (6 bases). V was trimmed by 4 bases and J by 3 bases, leaving 18 bases between them. The CDR3 totals 16 residues. Germline CDR1 is SGHAT and CDR2 is FQNNGV.

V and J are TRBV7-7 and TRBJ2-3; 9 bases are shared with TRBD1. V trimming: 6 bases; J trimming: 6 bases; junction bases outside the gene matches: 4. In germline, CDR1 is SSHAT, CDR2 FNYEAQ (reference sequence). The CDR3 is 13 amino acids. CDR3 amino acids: CASSLDRGDTQYF. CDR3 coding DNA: TGTGCCAGCAGTCTCGACAGGGGGGATACGCAGTATTTT.

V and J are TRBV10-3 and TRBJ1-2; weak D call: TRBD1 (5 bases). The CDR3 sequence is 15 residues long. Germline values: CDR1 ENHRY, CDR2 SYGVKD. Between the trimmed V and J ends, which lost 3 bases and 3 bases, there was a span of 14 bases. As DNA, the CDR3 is TGTGCCATCAGTGATAACCGTGGGACTGACTATGGCTACACCTTC. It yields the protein CAISDNRGTDYGYTF.

CDR3 DNA: TGTGCCAGCAGCCCGGGACTAGCGGGAGTTGAGCAGTTCTTC. Residues: CASSPGLAGVEQFF. This chain joins TRBV2 and TRBJ2-1; 14 positions agree with TRBD2. Germline CDR1 SNHLY, CDR2 FYNNEI. V shed 6 bases, J shed 9 bases, and the junction held 4 bases outside the gene matches. The CDR3 has 14 amino acids.

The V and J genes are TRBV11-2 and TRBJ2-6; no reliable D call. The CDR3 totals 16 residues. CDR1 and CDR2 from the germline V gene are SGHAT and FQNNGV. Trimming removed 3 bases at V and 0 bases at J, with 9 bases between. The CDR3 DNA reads TGTGCCAGCAGCTTTTTTCGGGTCTCTGGGGCCAACGTCCTGACTTTC. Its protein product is CASSFFRVSGANVLTF.

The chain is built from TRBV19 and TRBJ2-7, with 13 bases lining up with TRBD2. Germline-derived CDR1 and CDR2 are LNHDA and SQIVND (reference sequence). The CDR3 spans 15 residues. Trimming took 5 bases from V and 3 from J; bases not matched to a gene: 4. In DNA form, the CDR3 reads TGTGCCAGTAGTGGAGGACTAGCGGGAGTCTACGAGCAGTACTTC. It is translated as CASSGGLAGVYEQYF.

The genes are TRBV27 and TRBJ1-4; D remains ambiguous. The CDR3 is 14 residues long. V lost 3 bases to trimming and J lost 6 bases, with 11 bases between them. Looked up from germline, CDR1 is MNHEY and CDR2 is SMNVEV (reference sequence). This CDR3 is CASSFGKLDEKLFF. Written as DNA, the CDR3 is TGTGCCAGCAGTTTCGGGAAGCTCGATGAAAAACTGTTTTTT.

The CDR3 protein is CASSLVGGQNTGELFF. As DNA, the CDR3 is TGTGCCAGCAGCTTAGTAGGGGGCCAGAACACCGGGGAGCTGTTTTTT. This chain links TRBV7-9 with TRBJ2-2; TRBD1 matches at 7 bases. The trim removed 1 base at V and 1 base at J, leaving 3 bases unmatched. CDR3 length: 16 residues. The V gene's germline CDR1 is SEHNR and CDR2 FQNEAQ (reference sequence).

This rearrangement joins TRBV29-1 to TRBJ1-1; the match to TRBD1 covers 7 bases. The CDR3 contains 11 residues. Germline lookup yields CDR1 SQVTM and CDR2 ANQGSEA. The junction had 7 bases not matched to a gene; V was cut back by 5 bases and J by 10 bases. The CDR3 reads CSVLTGAAAFF. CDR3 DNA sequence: TGCAGCGTTCTTACAGGGGCCGCAGCTTTCTTT.

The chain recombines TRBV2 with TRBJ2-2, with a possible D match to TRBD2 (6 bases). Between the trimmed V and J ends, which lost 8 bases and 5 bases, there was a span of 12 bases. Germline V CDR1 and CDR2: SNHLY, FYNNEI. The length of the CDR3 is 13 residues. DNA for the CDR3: TGTGCCAGCGTCACTAGCTTTACCGGGGAGCTGTTTTTT. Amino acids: CASVTSFTGELFF.